This is a list of T cell receptor beta chains from one sample in a study of T cell responses to AZD1222 COVID-19 vaccine. The table came from immunoSEQ multiplex PCR; TCRdb's copy has only in-frame clones and leaves some out. The repertoire holds 130,000 or so clones, with 70% to 90% as singletons. The sequenced sample was peripheral blood, obtained 28 days after the second dose of the MenACWY control vaccine. Receptors were obtained from an adult who received the MenACWY meningococcal vaccine as a control. Both conserved end residues are part of each CDR3. The order of the fields is D gene, J gene, V gene, clone size, CDR3 protein, CDR3 DNA. D genes are given only for firm matches. Size is stated for part of the rows, as once, few or many counts, or as a class when the clone is expanded.

>.|TRBJ2-6|TRBV5-4|.
CASSLGGSGANVLTF
TGTGCCAGCAGCTTGGGGGGGTCTGGGGCCAACGTCCTGACTTTC
>TRBD1|TRBJ1-2|TRBV29-1|.
CSVEDPPGQGSYGYTF
TGCAGCGTTGAAGATCCTCCGGGACAGGGATCGTATGGCTACACCTTC
>.|TRBJ1-6|TRBV9|.
CASSMGQLNSPLHF
TGTGCCAGCTCCATGGGGCAGCTTAATTCACCCCTCCACTTT
>.|TRBJ2-2|TRBV27|.
CASSQRTRTGELFF
TGTGCCAGCAGTCAGAGAACGCGGACCGGGGAGCTGTTTTTT
>.|TRBJ1-5|TRBV6-5|.
CASSYSGGPQHF
TGTGCCAGCAGTTACTCGGGCGGGCCCCAGCATTTT
>.|TRBJ1-4|TRBV25-1|.
CASSEGTFDEKLFF
TGTGCCAGCAGTGAGGGTACTTTTGATGAAAAACTGTTTTTT
>.|TRBJ2-7|TRBV28|.
CASSFLAGKEQYF
TGTGCCAGCAGCTTCTTGGCGGGTAAAGAGCAGTACTTC
>.|TRBJ2-5|TRBV5-1|.
CASSLAGAGETQYF
TGCGCCAGCAGCTTGGCGGGGGCAGGGGAGACCCAGTACTTC
>.|TRBJ2-2|TRBV24-1|.
CATSLNPHRELFF
TGTGCCACCAGCCTCAACCCGCATAGGGAGCTGTTTTTT
>.|TRBJ1-6|TRBV19|.
CASSMIGSPLHF
TGTGCCAGTAGTATGATTGGTTCACCCCTCCACTTT
>TRBD2|TRBJ2-1|TRBV7-9|few
CASSPFGTSGYNEQFF
TGTGCCAGCAGCCCGTTTGGGACTAGCGGCTACAATGAGCAGTTCTTC
>.|TRBJ1-2|TRBV5-1|.
CASRSTGTSGRNGYTF
TGCGCCAGCAGGTCAACCGGGACGTCGGGCAGGAATGGCTACACCTTC
>TRBD1|TRBJ2-1|TRBV12-3/TRBV12-4|.
CASNKQGNNEQFF
TGTGCCAGCAATAAACAGGGGAACAATGAGCAGTTCTTC
>TRBD1|TRBJ2-3|TRBV28|.
CATLLSRQGARDTQYF
TGTGCCACCCTTCTTTCGCGGCAGGGGGCTCGAGATACGCAGTATTTT
>TRBD1|TRBJ2-7|TRBV5-5|.
CASSLEGGSLPVNEQYF
TGTGCCAGCAGCTTGGAAGGGGGCTCTCTCCCAGTTAACGAGCAGTACTTC
>.|TRBJ2-2|TRBV5-5|once
CASSLRFGTSNTGELFF
TGTGCCAGCAGCTTGAGATTTGGGACCTCGAACACCGGGGAGCTGTTTTTT
>TRBD2|TRBJ2-1|TRBV2|.
CASSGGGNEQFF
TGTGCCAGCAGTGGGGGGGGCAATGAGCAGTTCTTC
>TRBD1|TRBJ1-1|TRBV28|.
CASSLRGALAAFF
TGTGCCAGCAGTCTCAGGGGGGCACTGGCAGCTTTCTTT
>.|TRBJ2-3|TRBV9|once
CASSVDPGGSTDTQYF
TGTGCCAGCAGCGTAGACCCGGGGGGCAGCACAGATACGCAGTATTTT
>TRBD1|TRBJ2-2|TRBV15|.
CATSRRPGQGGTGELFF
TGTGCCACCAGCAGACGTCCGGGACAGGGGGGCACCGGGGAGCTGTTTTTT
>TRBD1|TRBJ1-4|TRBV6-5|.
CASRNRGWGEKLFF
TGTGCCAGCAGAAACAGGGGATGGGGTGAAAAACTGTTTTTT
>.|TRBJ1-2|TRBV19|.
CASSLRGENYGYTF
TGTGCCAGTAGTCTACGAGGGGAAAACTATGGCTACACCTTC
>TRBD1|TRBJ2-7|TRBV7-2|.
CASSNRGREQYF
TGTGCCAGCAGCAACAGGGGGCGGGAGCAGTACTTC
>TRBD2|TRBJ2-1|TRBV2|.
CASRRLAGEYNEQFF
TGTGCCAGCAGGCGACTAGCGGGCGAGTACAATGAGCAGTTCTTC
>TRBD1|TRBJ2-7|TRBV5-1|once
CASSLAGTGGPGEF
TGCGCCAGCAGCTTGGCCGGGACAGGGGGACCGGGAGAGTTC
>.|TRBJ2-3|TRBV7-2|.
CASSLGELLDTQYF
TGTGCCAGCAGCTTAGGGGAGTTGTTGGATACGCAGTATTTT
>.|TRBJ2-3|TRBV19|.
CASSNRGTDTQYF
TGTGCCAGTAGTAACAGGGGCACAGATACGCAGTATTTT
>TRBD1|TRBJ2-1|TRBV7-7|.
CASSFRQGSYNEQFF
TGTGCCAGCAGCTTCCGACAGGGATCCTACAATGAGCAGTTCTTC
>.|TRBJ1-1|TRBV7-9|.
CASDGGLQGTEAFF
TGTGCCAGCGACGGAGGACTGCAGGGCACTGAAGCTTTCTTT
>.|TRBJ2-2|TRBV5-1|.
CASSLLQGNTGELFF
TGCGCCAGCAGCTTGTTACAGGGGAACACCGGGGAGCTGTTTTTT
>TRBD1|TRBJ1-1|TRBV20-1|.
CSASGDSNTEAFF
TGCAGTGCTAGTGGGGACAGTAACACTGAAGCTTTCTTT
>.|TRBJ1-3|TRBV6-2/TRBV6-3|once
CASSPGLVSGNTIYF
TGTGCCAGCAGTCCCGGACTTGTCTCTGGAAACACCATATATTTT
>.|TRBJ1-5|TRBV24-1|.
CATSEDKDSNQPQHF
TGTGCCACCAGTGAGGACAAAGACAGCAATCAGCCCCAGCATTTT
>.|TRBJ1-1|TRBV6-5|.
CASLLADTEAFF
TGTGCCAGCCTGCTAGCGGACACTGAAGCTTTCTTT
>.|TRBJ1-2|TRBV30|once
CASPGRAGGYTF
TGTGCCAGCCCGGGCAGGGCTGGTGGCTACACCTTC
>.|TRBJ1-5|TRBV19|.
CASIIRGGAHQPQHF
TGTGCCAGTATCATTAGAGGGGGGGCCCATCAGCCCCAGCATTTT
>.|TRBJ1-1|TRBV5-1|.
CASSMGAGVINTEAFF
TGCGCCAGCAGCATGGGGGCAGGGGTCATAAACACTGAAGCTTTCTTT
>TRBD1|TRBJ2-1|TRBV5-6|.
CASSLDVGTGDNEQFF
TGTGCCAGCAGCTTGGACGTCGGGACAGGGGACAATGAGCAGTTCTTC
>.|TRBJ1-1|TRBV7-3|.
CASSPRAIQANTEAFF
TGTGCCAGCAGCCCCCGAGCGATACAGGCTAACACTGAAGCTTTCTTT
>.|TRBJ1-2|TRBV10-1|.
CASSQGAYGYTF
TGCGCCAGCAGCCAGGGAGCCTATGGCTACACCTTC
>.|TRBJ1-2|TRBV28|.
CASSLAGDHTF
TGTGCCAGCAGTTTGGCGGGAGATCACACCTTC
>TRBD1|TRBJ2-1|TRBV5-1|.
CASSLLGTGTSYNEQFF
TGCGCCAGCAGCTTGTTAGGGACAGGGACATCTTACAATGAGCAGTTCTTC
>TRBD2|TRBJ2-1|TRBV7-8|few
CASSARRAGGLNEQFF
TGTGCCAGCAGCGCCCGTAGAGCGGGAGGGTTGAATGAGCAGTTCTTC
>.|TRBJ2-1|TRBV12-3/TRBV12-4|.
CASSSTQNEQFF
TGTGCCAGCAGCTCGACACAGAATGAGCAGTTCTTC
>TRBD1|TRBJ1-1|TRBV5-6|.
CASSTGTGAFF
TGTGCCAGCAGCACCGGGACAGGAGCTTTCTTT
>.|TRBJ1-1|TRBV27|once
CASSPGPLGDTEAFF
TGTGCCAGCAGTCCCGGACCCCTAGGGGACACTGAAGCTTTCTTT
>.|TRBJ1-2|TRBV2|.
CASSEETGGYTF
TGTGCCAGCAGTGAAGAAACTGGCGGCTACACCTTC
>.|TRBJ1-1|TRBV19|.
CASSERGTEAFF
TGTGCCAGTAGCGAGAGAGGCACTGAAGCTTTCTTT
>.|TRBJ2-3|TRBV28|once
CASSSGPHTQYF
TGTGCCAGCAGTTCCGGACCCCATACGCAGTATTTT
>.|TRBJ1-4|TRBV28|.
CASSTEGFVAEKLFF
TGTGCCAGCAGCACGGAAGGGTTCGTAGCTGAAAAACTGTTTTTT
>TRBD2|TRBJ2-2|TRBV11-1|.
CASSWGLAGDTGELFF
TGTGCCAGCAGCTGGGGACTAGCGGGAGACACCGGGGAGCTGTTTTTT
>.|TRBJ2-5|TRBV5-4|.
CASSLTKGVRETQYF
TGTGCCAGCAGCCTTACCAAGGGGGTGCGAGAGACCCAGTACTTC
>TRBD1|TRBJ1-6|TRBV5-1|.
CASSSGTDDSPLHF
TGCGCCAGCAGCTCCGGGACAGACGATTCACCCCTCCACTTT
>.|TRBJ1-5|TRBV11-2|.
CASSNTGRNQPQHF
TGTGCCAGCAGCAATACTGGTCGCAATCAGCCCCAGCATTTT
>.|TRBJ2-1|TRBV11-3|.
CASSFQGEQFF
TGTGCCAGCAGCTTCCAGGGTGAGCAGTTCTTC
>.|TRBJ1-5|TRBV19|.
CASSVVWDSNQPQHF
TGTGCCAGTAGTGTAGTATGGGATAGCAATCAGCCCCAGCATTTT
>.|TRBJ1-2|TRBV29-1|.
CSVEGGRGYTF
TGCAGCGTTGAAGGGGGTCGAGGCTACACCTTC
>.|TRBJ2-2|TRBV2|few
CASKQGSNTGELFF
TGTGCCAGCAAACAGGGCTCGAACACCGGGGAGCTGTTTTTT
>.|TRBJ1-6|TRBV21-1|.
CASSKGGQGEPLHF
TGTGCCAGCAGCAAAGGTGGACAGGGCGAACCCCTCCACTTT